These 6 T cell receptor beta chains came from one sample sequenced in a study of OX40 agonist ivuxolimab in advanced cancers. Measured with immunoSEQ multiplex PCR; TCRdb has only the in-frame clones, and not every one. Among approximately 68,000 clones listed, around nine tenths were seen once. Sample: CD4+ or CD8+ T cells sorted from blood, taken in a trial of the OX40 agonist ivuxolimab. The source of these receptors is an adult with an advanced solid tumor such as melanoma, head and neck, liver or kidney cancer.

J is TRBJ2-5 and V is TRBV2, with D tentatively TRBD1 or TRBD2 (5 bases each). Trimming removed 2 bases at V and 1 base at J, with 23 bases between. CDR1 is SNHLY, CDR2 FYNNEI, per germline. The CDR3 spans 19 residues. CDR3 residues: CASSELPFAGLGVQETQYF. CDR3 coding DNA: TGTGCCAGCAGTGAACTCCCTTTTGCAGGTCTGGGGGTCCAAGAGACCCAGTACTTC. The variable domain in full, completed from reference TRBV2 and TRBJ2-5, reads EPEVTQTPSHQVTQMGQEVILRCVPISNHLYFYWYRQILGQKVEFLVSFYNNEISEKSEIFDDQFSVERPDGSNFTLKIRSTKLEDSAMYFCASSELPFAGLGVQETQYFGPGTRLLVL.

The CDR3 nucleotides are TGCGCCAGCAGCTACCGGGACAGGGGTACTGAAGCTTTCTTT. This gives the protein CASSYRDRGTEAFF. The V gene is TRBV5-1, the J gene TRBJ1-1; TRBD1 aligns across 10 bases. V lost 3 bases and J lost 5; bases outside the gene matches: 4. Germline V gene lookup returns CDR1 SGHRS and CDR2 YFSETQ. The CDR3 contains 14 residues. Together with reference TRBV5-1 and TRBJ1-1, the CDR3 gives the full variable domain: KAGVTQTPRYLIKTRGQQVTLSCSPISGHRSVSWYQQTPGQGLQFLFEYFSETQRNKGNFPGRFSGRQFSNSRSEMNVSTLELGDSALYLCASSYRDRGTEAFFGQGTRLTVV.

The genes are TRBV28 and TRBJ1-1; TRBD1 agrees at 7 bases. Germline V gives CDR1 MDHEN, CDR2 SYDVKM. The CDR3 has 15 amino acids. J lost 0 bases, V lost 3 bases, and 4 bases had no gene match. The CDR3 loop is CASSFLGTVNTEAFF. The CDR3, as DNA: TGTGCCAGCAGTTTTCTGGGGACAGTGAACACTGAAGCTTTCTTT.

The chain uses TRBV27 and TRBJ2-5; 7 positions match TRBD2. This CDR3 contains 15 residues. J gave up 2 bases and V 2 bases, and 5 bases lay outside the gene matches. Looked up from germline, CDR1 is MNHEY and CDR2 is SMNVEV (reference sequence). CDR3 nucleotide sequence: TGTGCCAGCAGTTTAAAGGGGAGGGTACAAGAGACCCAGTACTTC. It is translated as CASSLKGRVQETQYF.

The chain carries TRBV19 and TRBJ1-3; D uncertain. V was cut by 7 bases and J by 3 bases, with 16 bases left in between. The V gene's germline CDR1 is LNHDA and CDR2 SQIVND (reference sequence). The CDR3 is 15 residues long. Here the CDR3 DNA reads TGTGCCAGTACCCCTGGAGGGATAAATGGAAACACCATATATTTT. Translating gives CASTPGGINGNTIYF.

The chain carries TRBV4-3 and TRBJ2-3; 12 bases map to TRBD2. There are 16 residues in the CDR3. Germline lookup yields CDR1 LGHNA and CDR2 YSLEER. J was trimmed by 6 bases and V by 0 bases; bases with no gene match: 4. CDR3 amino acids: CASSQDSSGGADTQYF. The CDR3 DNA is TGCGCCAGCAGCCAAGATTCTAGCGGGGGGGCGGATACGCAGTATTTT.